The clone carrying this TCR beta chain was recorded many times. This entry is derived from a study of blood T cell repertoires in COVID-19. Study-wide context: T cells, B-cell-depleted T cells, or PBMCs provided the cDNA or gDNA that served as material.

Trimming at V came to 2 bases and at J to 0 bases, leaving 6 bases not matched to a gene. The CDR3 is 16 residues long. CDR1 and CDR2 from the germline V gene are KGHSH and LQKENI. Original processing notes: Scientists estimated how many nucleated cells there were by amplifying reference gene primers. TCRdb's copy holds only in-frame clones and misses some; the assay was immunoSEQ multiplex PCR. V, J and clone size reflect that table, while D and trimming were determined from the DNA. The data show 180,000 or so clones, with approximately 79% seen just once and roughly 13% held by the top ten. The chain combines TRBV18 with TRBJ1-2; 7 positions match TRBD1. The sequence derives from a man in his fifties or sixties who had recovered from COVID-19. Material for sequencing was peripheral blood. The CDR3 protein is CASSPEGGGSNYGYTF. As DNA, the CDR3 is TGTGCCAGCTCACCAGAAGGGGGCGGATCTAACTATGGCTACACCTTC.